These 32 T cell receptor beta chains were all obtained from the same sample, sequenced in a study of CD8+ T cells in alopecia areata. RNA, once extracted, was reverse transcribed into cDNA for use as the sequencing template. Measured with immunoSEQ multiplex PCR; TCRdb has only the in-frame clones, and not every one. This table has 160,000 or so clones, about 67% appearing once. Source: CD8+ T cells sorted from blood, taken at week 0. These receptors all come from a human donor with alopecia areata.

The rearrangement joins TRBV2 to TRBJ1-1; tentative D call: TRBD1 (5 bases). Germline V CDR1 and CDR2: SNHLY, FYNNEI. V lost 10 bases and J lost 8, with 17 bases in between. The length of the CDR3 is 12 residues. CDR3 DNA sequence: TGTGCCACCACCGGGGGTAGGGCGGAAGCTTTCTTT. Amino acids: CATTGGRAEAFF.

V gene TRBV13 combines with J gene TRBJ1-5, with unresolved D. Trimming shortened V by 5 bases and J by 3 bases, and 5 bases separated the two germline ends. Germline loops: CDR1 PRHDT, CDR2 FYEKMQ (reference sequence). CDR3 length: 12 amino acids. The CDR3 sequence is CASSEYNQPQHF. CDR3 DNA: TGTGCCAGCAGCGAATACAATCAGCCCCAGCATTTT.

The V gene is TRBV7-6, the J gene TRBJ2-1; unclear D gene. Germline CDR1 reads SGHVS; CDR2 reads FNYEAQ. V was shortened by 0 bases and J by 6 bases, with 6 bases between the two germline ends. The CDR3 has 13 residues. The CDR3 DNA reads as TGTGCCAGCAGCTTAGCAGGACGCAATGAGCAGTTCTTC. Protein product: CASSLAGRNEQFF.

The gene calls are TRBV27 and TRBJ1-2; TRBD1 matches 9 bases. The CDR3 covers 15 residues. The trim removed 6 bases at V and 4 bases at J, leaving 9 bases unmatched. Germline CDR1 and CDR2: MNHEY and SMNVEV (reference sequence). CDR3 DNA: TGTGCCAGCAGCTACAGTGGGACAGGGTTCTATGGCTACACCTTC. Translation gives CASSYSGTGFYGYTF.

The V call is TRBV29-1, the J call TRBJ1-2; 9 bases are a match to TRBD1. CDR1 is SQVTM and CDR2 is ANQGSEA in the germline V gene. The CDR3 is made up of 13 amino acids. Germline trimming cut 4 bases from V and 4 bases from J; bases unmatched to any gene: 4. CDR3 residues: CSVGDREIYGYTF. DNA for the CDR3: TGCAGCGTTGGGGACAGGGAAATCTATGGCTACACCTTC. The full variable domain, rest sourced from reference TRBV29-1 and TRBJ1-2, is SAVISQKPSRDICQRGTSLTIQCQVDSQVTMMFWYRQQPGQSLTLIATANQGSEATYESGFVIDKFPISRPNLTFSTLTVSNMSPEDSSIYLCSVGDREIYGYTFGSGTRLTVV.

This clone was seen only once. J is TRBJ1-1 and V is TRBV27; 12 bases are shared with TRBD1. V was pared by 5 bases and J by 1 base, with 5 bases of the junction left unmatched. Germline V gene lookup returns CDR1 MNHEY and CDR2 SMNVEV (reference sequence). The CDR3 totals 16 residues. CDR3 sequence (DNA): TGTGCCAGCAGTGCATGGGACAGGGGGCCGAACACTGAAGCTTTCTTT. Its protein product is CASSAWDRGPNTEAFF.

The chain has TRBV30 and TRBJ2-1; D gene ambiguous. Trimming left V 2 bases short and J 6 bases short, with 11 bases between. The CDR3 is made up of 13 amino acids. CDR1 GTSNPN and CDR2 SVGIG come from the germline V gene (reference sequence). CDR3 loop: CAWSRIPSNEQFF. The CDR3 region has the DNA TGTGCCTGGAGTCGCATTCCCTCCAATGAGCAGTTCTTC.

This clone was counted only a few times. This chain links TRBV6-5 with TRBJ2-7; 7 nucleotides agree with TRBD1. V trimming: 0 bases; J trimming: 4 bases; junction bases outside the gene matches: 9. The CDR3 is 16 residues long. Germline loops: CDR1 MNHEY, CDR2 SVGAGI. CDR3 sequence: CASSYSRDSGLYEQYF. The CDR3 bases are TGTGCCAGCAGTTACTCCCGGGACAGCGGTTTGTACGAGCAGTACTTC.

There are a few counts of this clone. This chain connects TRBV29-1 to TRBJ2-6; D uncertain. V lost 3 bases to trimming and J lost 0 bases, with 12 bases between them. The germline gives CDR1 SQVTM, CDR2 ANQGSEA. This CDR3 has 16 residues. As DNA, the CDR3 is TGCAGCGTTGAGGCGGAAAGACACTCTGGGGCCAACGTCCTGACTTTC. It yields the protein CSVEAERHSGANVLTF.

The chain uses TRBV19 and TRBJ2-1; 8 nucleotides line up with TRBD2. The ends lost 4 bases at V and 4 bases at J; junction bases unmatched: 3. The CDR3 length is 14 residues. The germline CDR1 and CDR2 sequences are LNHDA and SQIVND (reference sequence). The CDR3 protein is CASSNGGAYNEQFF. Written as DNA, the CDR3 is TGTGCCAGTAGTAACGGGGGGGCGTACAATGAGCAGTTCTTC.

V is TRBV29-1 and J is TRBJ2-2, with D tentatively TRBD1 (6 bases). Germline V gene sequence: CDR1 SQVTM, CDR2 ANQGSEA. The CDR3 runs 13 residues. Trimming took 7 bases from V and 7 from J, leaving 16 bases between them. CDR3 in amino acids: CSAVGGSVGELFF. The CDR3 DNA reads TGCAGCGCGGTAGGGGGATCGGTCGGGGAGCTGTTTTTT.

The gene calls are TRBV5-6 and TRBJ2-2; TRBD1 might be the D (6 bases). The germline gives CDR1 SGHDT, CDR2 YYEEEE. The ends were cut back, 7 bases at V and 6 bases at J, with 22 bases in the middle. This CDR3 spans 16 amino acids. The CDR3 loop reads CASGQGWGGFPGELFF. The CDR3 DNA follows: TGTGCCAGCGGCCAGGGGTGGGGTGGATTTCCCGGGGAGCTGTTTTTT.

This clone was found a few times. This chain links TRBV7-9 with TRBJ1-2; 9 bases are shared with TRBD1. V shed 5 bases and J 8 bases; nucleotides not matched to a gene: 12. The CDR3 loop spans 15 amino acids. Germline CDR1 reads SEHNR; CDR2 reads FQNEAQ (reference sequence). CDR3 residues: CASSTTGGGFLGYTF. The CDR3 region has the DNA TGTGCCAGCAGCACAACAGGGGGCGGTTTCTTAGGCTACACCTTC.

This clone has a single count. The J gene is TRBJ2-7, the V gene TRBV18, with D perhaps TRBD1 (6 bases). Germline CDR1 reads KGHSH; CDR2 reads LQKENI. The V and J ends lost 3 bases and 7 bases respectively, with 13 bases between them. The CDR3 has 13 residues. For the CDR3, the DNA is TGTGCCAGCTCACCGGGACACTCAGGAGAGCAGTACTTC. Amino acid sequence: CASSPGHSGEQYF. Looking up the rest from reference TRBV18 and TRBJ2-7 gives the full variable domain: NAGVMQNPRHLVRRRGQEARLRCSPMKGHSHVYWYRQLPEEGLKFMVYLQKENIIDESGMPKERFSAEFPKEGPSILRIQQVVRGDSAAYFCASSPGHSGEQYFGPGTRLTVT.

V gene TRBV13 combines with J gene TRBJ1-2; D not certain. The CDR3 contains 12 residues. Trimming removed 5 bases at V and 7 bases at J, with 11 bases between. Per germline, CDR1 PRHDT and CDR2 FYEKMQ (reference sequence). The CDR3 region has the DNA TGTGCCAGCAGCAACTGGGAGGCTGGCTACACCTTC. Its translation: CASSNWEAGYTF.

In this sample, this clone turned up a few times. The chain uses TRBV7-8 and TRBJ2-7, with D possibly being TRBD1 (6 bases). This CDR3 is built from 11 residues. Germline-derived CDR1 and CDR2 are SGHVS and FQNEAQ. V lost 10 bases and J lost 3, with 10 bases in between. The CDR3 DNA sequence: TGTGCCACCTTACAGGGCTACGAGCAGTACTTC. Translated, it gives CATLQGYEQYF.

The chain couples TRBV6-6 to TRBJ1-1, with D hard to call. Germline assignment: CDR1 MNHNY and CDR2 SVGAGI (reference sequence). The length of the CDR3 is 14 residues. The germline V and J ends were trimmed by 0 bases and 7 bases, with 12 bases remaining between them. In DNA form, the CDR3 reads TGTGCCAGCAGTTACTCGACGGTCGGGATTGAAGCTTTCTTT. Translating it yields CASSYSTVGIEAFF.

This clone was seen a few times. The V call is TRBV6-5, the J call TRBJ2-5; D gene unclear. V was trimmed by 5 bases and J by 5 bases, leaving 15 bases between them. This CDR3 spans 14 amino acids. Per the germline V gene, CDR1 is MNHEY and CDR2 is SVGAGI. The CDR3 region has the DNA TGTGCCAGCAGTGGCCAACTCGCCGGTGAGACCCAGTACTTC. It codes for CASSGQLAGETQYF.

The J gene is TRBJ2-5, the V gene TRBV2; D is perhaps TRBD1 (6 bases). Germline loops: CDR1 SNHLY, CDR2 FYNNEI. The CDR3 is 13 amino acids. Trimming took off 6 bases at V and 2 bases at J, with 10 bases between the two ends. CDR3 residues: CASRVQGQETQYF. DNA for the CDR3: TGTGCCAGCAGAGTACAGGGACAAGAGACCCAGTACTTC. The full variable domain, rest sourced from reference TRBV2 and TRBJ2-5, is EPEVTQTPSHQVTQMGQEVILRCVPISNHLYFYWYRQILGQKVEFLVSFYNNEISEKSEIFDDQFSVERPDGSNFTLKIRSTKLEDSAMYFCASRVQGQETQYFGPGTRLLVL.

The table lists this clone with a few counts. CDR3: CASSRQGNSPLHF. The CDR3, as DNA: TGTGCCAGCAGCCGACAGGGGAATTCACCCCTCCACTTT. The J gene is TRBJ1-6, the V gene TRBV7-9; 8 bases line up with TRBD1. Germline V gene data show CDR1 as SEHNR and CDR2 as FQNEAQ (reference sequence). The J segment lost 7 bases and the V segment lost 5 bases, leaving 1 base of the junction unmatched. The CDR3 has 13 residues.

This clone was detected once. The CDR3 region is CSVEREGIEAFF. The CDR3 DNA is TGCAGCGTTGAAAGAGAGGGGATTGAAGCTTTCTTT. The chain employs TRBV29-1 and TRBJ1-1, with TRBD1 as a possible D gene (5 bases). The CDR3 loop spans 12 amino acids. Germline CDR1 and CDR2: SQVTM and ANQGSEA. Trimming removed 2 bases from V and 7 bases from J, with 11 bases in between.

The chain has TRBV6-5 and TRBJ2-1; possibly TRBD1 for D (5 bases). Germline V gene lookup returns CDR1 MNHEY and CDR2 SVGAGI. Trimming shortened V by 2 bases and J by 6 bases, and 11 bases separated the two germline ends. This CDR3 comprises 14 residues. This CDR3 reads CASSYRQGFNEQFF. CDR3 DNA sequence: TGTGCCAGCAGTTACAGGCAGGGTTTCAATGAGCAGTTCTTC.

The gene calls are TRBV2 and TRBJ1-2; D is possibly TRBD1 (5 bases). Trimming removed 5 bases from V and 3 bases from J, with 13 bases in between. The CDR3 spans 14 residues. Germline CDR1 SNHLY, CDR2 FYNNEI. DNA for the CDR3: TGTGCCAGCAGTCCGGTGGGGGACCACTATGGCTACACCTTC. It translates to CASSPVGDHYGYTF.

The CDR3 DNA is TGTGCCAGCAGTGACTCCGGGCCGGGCTATGGCTACACCTTC. Translating it yields CASSDSGPGYGYTF. The J gene is TRBJ1-2, the V gene TRBV2, with D hard to call. The CDR3 is made up of 14 amino acids. V gave up 3 bases and J gave up 4 bases, with 12 bases separating them. From germline, CDR1 is SNHLY and CDR2 FYNNEI.

The table lists this clone with a few counts. The chain is built from TRBV29-1 and TRBJ2-1; 8 bases line up with TRBD2. Per germline, CDR1 SQVTM and CDR2 ANQGSEA. The CDR3 is made up of 13 amino acids. V dropped 6 bases and J dropped 9; count of bases not matched to a gene: 10. In nucleotides, the CDR3 is TGCAGCGTCGACCCACGGGGGGGTGCTGAGCAGTTCTTC. Amino acid sequence: CSVDPRGGAEQFF.

The V and J genes are TRBV7-8 and TRBJ1-1, with D hard to call. The CDR3 spans 13 residues. Trimming stripped 1 base from V and 3 bases from J, with 6 bases between. The germline V gene encodes CDR1 SGHVS and CDR2 FQNEAQ. The CDR3: CASSLDWDTEAFF. DNA for the CDR3: TGTGCCAGCAGCTTAGATTGGGACACTGAAGCTTTCTTT. Together with reference TRBV7-8 and TRBJ1-1, the CDR3 gives the full variable domain: GAGVSQSPRYKVAKRGQDVALRCDPISGHVSLFWYQQALGQGPEFLTYFQNEAQLDKSGLPSDRFFAERPEGSVSTLKIQRTQQEDSAVYLCASSLDWDTEAFFGQGTRLTVV.

J is TRBJ1-6 and V is TRBV2, with 8 bases matching TRBD1. Germline V gene sequence: CDR1 SNHLY, CDR2 FYNNEI. This CDR3 comprises 14 residues. The V segment lost 7 bases and the J segment 7 bases; nucleotides outside the gene matches: 6. The CDR3 protein is CASNPGQANSPLHF. The CDR3 coding sequence is TGTGCCAGCAACCCGGGACAGGCGAATTCACCCCTCCACTTT.

This chain uses TRBV19 with TRBJ1-1; D is uncertain. Germline V gene lookup returns CDR1 LNHDA and CDR2 SQIVND (reference sequence). V lost 6 bases to trimming and J lost 4 bases, with 9 bases between them. The CDR3 extends over 12 amino acids. This CDR3 reads CASSPVGTEAFF. The DNA for the CDR3 is TGTGCCAGTAGCCCGGTGGGCACTGAAGCTTTCTTT.

This chain joins TRBV30 and TRBJ2-4, with TRBD2 as a possible D gene (7 bases). Looked up from germline, CDR1 is GTSNPN and CDR2 is SVGIG (reference sequence). The CDR3 contains 13 residues. The V and J ends lost 0 bases and 8 bases respectively, with 11 bases between them. CDR3 in DNA: TGTGCCTGGAGTGTGGGGGGGCAGGACATTCAGTACTTC. As protein: CAWSVGGQDIQYF.

J is TRBJ1-2 and V is TRBV5-1; the D is unclear. The CDR3 runs to 15 residues. The germline V and J ends were trimmed by 0 bases and 4 bases, with 13 bases remaining between them. Germline V gene data show CDR1 as SGHRS and CDR2 as YFSETQ. CDR3 in amino acids: CASSLEASFLYGYTF. For the CDR3, the DNA is TGCGCCAGCAGCTTGGAGGCCAGCTTCCTCTATGGCTACACCTTC.

The chain has TRBV25-1 and TRBJ2-2; 7 nucleotides match TRBD1. Germline assignment: CDR1 MGHDK and CDR2 SYGVNS. The junction had 7 bases not matched to a gene; V was cut back by 1 base and J by 5 bases. This CDR3 is 16 amino acids long. The CDR3, as DNA: TGTGCCAGCAGTGAATGGCAGACAGGGAGAACCGGGGAGCTGTTTTTT. It translates to CASSEWQTGRTGELFF.

This chain links TRBV29-1 with TRBJ1-2, with D maybe TRBD1 (5 bases). Trimming took off 4 bases at V and 2 bases at J, with 14 bases between the two ends. The CDR3 is made up of 14 amino acids. Germline V CDR1 and CDR2: SQVTM, ANQGSEA. CDR3 bases: TGCAGCGTTGCGACCGGAGACAGCAACTATGGCTACACCTTC. This encodes CSVATGDSNYGYTF.